This T cell receptor (beta chain) was retrieved from a study of T cell responses to AZD1222 COVID-19 vaccine (dated by TCRdb to about 2021). Background for the entire study: AZD1222 recipients whose second dose came at about 4 weeks and those whose second dose came at about 12 weeks were combined into one group, since spike-specific TCR depth and breadth did not differ between the two schedules. A total of 233 trial participants underwent TCR sequencing, of whom about 210 had received two doses of AZD1222 and some 25 had received two doses of the MenACWY control vaccine. Enrollment into the trials was organized by age into subgroups of 18-55, 56-69 and 70-plus years, and those subgroups contained roughly 140, 27 and 60 TCR-sequenced participants, respectively.

The junction shows trimming of 5 bases on V and 2 bases on J, and the gene matches do not reach 9 bases of it. The germline V gene gives CDR1 as MGHDK and CDR2 as SYGVNS. The CDR3 contains 17 residues, cysteine and phenylalanine counted. The sequence is cut down to CDR3 DNA, 51 bases in frame from base 1. The sample's time point, from its label and the paper: baseline before first vaccination. The vaccinee samples were drawn from two UK trials, COV001 and COV002, one of which was a single-blind randomized controlled phase 2/3 trial testing AZD1222 (ChAdOx1 nCoV-19) in healthy adults. Trial participant PBMC samples were collected at day 0 and day 28 after the second dose for TCRbeta chain sequencing. Points on this clone: Its antigen is still unknown. No clone much larger than this one lies a single base away; base qualities are absent.

What the study reported, not specific to this receptor: Vaccine-associated CD4 TCRs spanned the whole spike protein, with dominant responses in regions 160-218 and 743-854. The 56-69-year group was small, and its depth increase did not reach significance, likely because of low power. After two AZD1222 doses, spike-specific TCR breadth and depth were significantly higher than at day 0 and than in MenACWY recipients. Participants were mostly white British and included more females than males, and it was suggested by the authors that clonal diversity may have been underestimated. No day 14 peak-response samples were available, so repertoires were characterized only after the peak T cell response. Conclusions about previously exposed vaccinees are limited, since just six or seven AZD1222 recipients were seropositive for SARS-CoV-2 at baseline. Nearly half of unique spike-specific TCRs reportedly recognized epitopes outside regions mutated in the B.1.351 and B.1.1.7 variants.

The CDR3 regions of human TCRbeta chains were analyzed by immunosequencing. On the study's bioinformatics: TCRs in the repertoires were compared against a reference library of SARS-CoV-2-specific TCRs that had been generated with the MIRA antigen-specificity platform. Breadth was defined as the fraction of unique TCRs that were SARS-CoV-2-associated. Depth was defined as the fraction of total T cells that were SARS-CoV-2-associated. Using the MIRA data, each spike-specific TCR was mapped to the spike region that the TCR reacts to and placed in a CD4 or CD8 class. Log10-transformed breadth and depth values were compared by one-way ANOVA with Sidak's multiple comparisons tests. TCRdb took this table from immuneACCESS and kept in-frame rearrangements with V and J called. Such tables lack part of the clones; where checked against another copy, unresolved V genes explain under half of the gap, and the rest is unexplained. The DNA gave D and trimming, while V, J and clone size come from that table. This sample holds about 160,000 clones; 90% to 95% were observed only once. The ten largest clones represent around 1.4% of the sample.

The sample consisted of peripheral blood, taken on day 0 of AZD1222 vaccination. The chain uses TRBV25-1 and TRBJ2-2, with 9 middle bases fitting TRBD2. The clonotype comes from an adult in good health. The base sequence is TGTGCCAGCAGTCCTACGAGTAGCGGGGGTAACACCGGGGAGCTGTTTTTT. Its coded protein is CASSPTSSGGNTGELFF.